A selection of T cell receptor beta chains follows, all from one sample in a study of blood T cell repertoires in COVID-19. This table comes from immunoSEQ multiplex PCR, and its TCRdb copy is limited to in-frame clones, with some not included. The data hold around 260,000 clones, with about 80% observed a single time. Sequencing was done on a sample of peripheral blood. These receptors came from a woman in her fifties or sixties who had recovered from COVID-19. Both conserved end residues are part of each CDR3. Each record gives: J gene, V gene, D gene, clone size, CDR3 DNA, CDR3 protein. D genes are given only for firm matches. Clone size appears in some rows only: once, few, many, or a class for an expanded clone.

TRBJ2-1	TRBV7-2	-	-	TGTGCCAGCAGCTTCGAACTCGGCAATGAGCAGTTCTTC	CASSFELGNEQFF
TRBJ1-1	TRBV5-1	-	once	TGCGCCAGCAGCTTGGGACAGGCGGCCACTGAAGCTTTCTTT	CASSLGQAATEAFF
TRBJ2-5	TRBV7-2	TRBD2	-	TGTGCCAGCAGCACGGGACTAGCGGTACAAGAGACCCAGTACTTC	CASSTGLAVQETQYF
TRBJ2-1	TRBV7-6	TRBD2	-	TGTGCCAGCAGCTTAGGGAGGGGACTAGCGGGGCTAAGGGATGAGCAGTTCTTC	CASSLGRGLAGLRDEQFF
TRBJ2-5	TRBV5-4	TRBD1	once	TGTGCCAGCAGCTGGCCCCCCGGGACAGGGGAGGAGACCCAGTACTTC	CASSWPPGTGEETQYF
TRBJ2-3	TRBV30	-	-	TGTGCCTGGAGTTCCCCGGGACATACTCCGGGTACGCAGTATTTT	CAWSSPGHTPGTQYF
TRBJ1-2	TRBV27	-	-	TGTGCCAGCAGTTTTTCGGGACAAGCCTATGGCTACACCTTC	CASSFSGQAYGYTF
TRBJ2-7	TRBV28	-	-	TGTGCCAGCAGTTACAGCACCTACGAGCAGTACTTC	CASSYSTYEQYF
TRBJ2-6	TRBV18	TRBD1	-	TGTGCCAGCTCACCATTCGATCAGGGGGCTGGGGCCAACGTCCTGACTTTC	CASSPFDQGAGANVLTF
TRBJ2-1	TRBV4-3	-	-	TGCGCCAGCAGCCAAAATCTAGCTCTAGAGCAGTTCTTC	CASSQNLALEQFF
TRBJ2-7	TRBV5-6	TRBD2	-	TGTGCCAGCAGCCAGGGACTAGCGGGAATATACGAGCAGTACTTC	CASSQGLAGIYEQYF